What follows describes a single TCR beta chain. What this receptor recognizes is not known. The sample holds no much larger clone one base away, and base qualities are not on file. The source of the sample is a study of cytomegalovirus exposure and HLA in healthy donors (dated by TCRdb to 2015 to 2018). Context from the whole study: An earlier analysis of approximately 640 of the donors reported more than 250 Gb of sequence data and roughly 110 million unique TCR beta sequences from about 180 million T cells. In an earlier analysis of more than 550 of the donors, high-throughput TCR beta sequencing was used to judge whether each TCR beta V gene segment behaved as functional or pseudogenic. A later genetic analysis took genome-wide SNP genotypes for about 60% of the roughly 670 donors and used that subset as a discovery cohort. To predict cytomegalovirus infection status, the study brought together high-throughput TCR immunosequencing, statistical association of individual TCRs with disease status, and machine learning. Donor age, sex, ethnicity and CMV serostatus were compiled alongside the repertoire data. The aim of the study was to test whether cataloging public T cell receptors could identify signatures of past pathogen exposure. Approximately 310 gigabases of sequencing data and about 92 million unique TCR sequences made up an early release that covered some 640 HLA-typed donors. Four or five DR-DQ haplotypes were handled as single units for association and clustering because linkage in the cohort was strong. Across approximately 420 genotyped donors of the cohort, an average of 235,054 unique TCR beta nucleotide sequences per donor were sequenced, and roughly 18% of those sequences were non-productive. The T cell repertoires of around 730 subjects were profiled by immunosequencing and related to cytomegalovirus serostatus. Along with the approximately 650-subject first cohort, a separate validation cohort of roughly 110 different subjects was used. Both class I and class II loci were covered by HLA typing, at four-digit resolution. Typing coverage differed by locus: A, B, C, DRB1 and DQB1 were typed in roughly 629-640 donors, DQA1 in roughly 500, DPA1 in roughly 590, and DPB1 in around 440. Of the 300 to 400 genotyped donors, approximately 80% fell in the genetic ancestry cluster associated with self-reported Caucasian donors. All discovery cohort repertoires had been generated on a single sequencing platform. In a later analysis, previously published TCR beta repertoires from 550 to 700 donors were re-analyzed and high-resolution HLA genotyping was added so that TCR occurrence patterns could be studied. In the later analysis, no new phenotypic data were used to find candidate immune exposures; instead, reliance was placed on TCR beta sequences and their occurrence across donors.

General study outcomes and caveats: The authors suggested that the approach could potentially be generalized to other disease states and immunological phenotypes. The 87-base-pair reads could not distinguish some IMGT-functional V segments, including TRBV6-2 and TRBV6-3, so those segments were excluded. A group of highly shared sequence variants was considered likely to be a technical artifact of the sequencing pipeline. In vitro tests confirmed that a few of the cytomegalovirus-associated TCR beta chains recognize cytomegalovirus antigens. Across donors, most TCR sequences were observed very rarely, whereas some public TCRs were present in many individuals. A total of some 180 TCR beta chains were listed by the study as associated with cytomegalovirus. In a later genetic analysis, fewer N-insertions in productive TCRs were reported among donors in an Asian-associated ancestry cluster than the 666-donor mean. Linkage disequilibrium might explain the correlated functional status among segregating V segments, but an unknown experimental factor could not be ruled out. A further reported finding was that TCR beta sequences accurately predicted the HLA-A and HLA-B alleles for most subjects in the first cohort. Specific HLA alleles were associated with 15,000 to 20,000 TCR beta sequences at a false discovery rate of 0.05 in a later analysis. Because some donors lacked HLA typing at each locus, the association tests relied only on the typed subset. V-gene and J-gene trimming of TCR beta chains was associated with a missense DCLRE1C variant in a later genetic analysis, and the association was replicated in an independent cohort. Most CMV-associated TCR beta chains appeared to be HLA-restricted in a later analysis, and the HLA associations seemed to be driven largely by CMV exposure. This cohort had only TCR beta chains sequenced, and the lack of alpha or paired-chain data limited which features could be detected. A later analysis found that TCR association rates varied across HLA loci, with DRB1 alleles showing the most associated TCRs and HLA-C alleles the fewest. An earlier analysis of some 590 of the donors showed that most TCR beta V segments appeared in productive rearrangements either about 87% or about 30% of the time, which broadly matched IMGT annotations. Immune exposure information for the cohort was limited to CMV serostatus. The classifier was reported to diagnose cytomegalovirus status with high specificity and sensitivity in both the original and validation cohorts. In a later analysis, several top co-occurrence clusters were reported to appear linked to parvovirus B19, influenza, CMV and Epstein-Barr virus. Because counts were too low, 15 to 20 rarely observed V segments, including chromosome 9 orphons, were excluded from the earlier analysis of around 590 of the donors. A later analysis found that HLA-associated TCR beta chains were more clonally expanded and had lower generation probabilities than equally common non-associated chains. The presence/absence analyses assumed that sequencing depth was roughly uniform across donors, and that assumption may not be true. Assigning TCR associations to individual alleles was difficult when HLA alleles, especially DR and DQ, strongly co-occurred.

For this chain, trimming is 0 bases at the V end and 2 bases at the J end, and the number of junction bases without a gene match is 10. There are 18 amino acids in the CDR3, from cysteine to phenylalanine inclusive. The DNA shown is the 54-base CDR3, in frame from base 1. Based on the germline V gene, the CDR1 and CDR2 sequences are LGHNA and YSLEER. The cohort consisted of hundreds of healthy bone marrow donors. At the time of sampling, all cohort members were nominally healthy, though unrecorded immune exposures were likely present. The donor tested CMV seronegative and was one of the 352 seronegative cohort members. Each donor provided a peripheral blood sample, and peripheral blood mononuclear cells were used for TCR beta sequencing. The Qiagen DNeasy Blood Extraction Kit was used to extract genomic DNA from the blood cell samples. The library relied on the immunoSEQ multiplex PCR assay. The multiplex PCR relied on a mix of 60 forward primers for TCR Vbeta segments and 13 reverse primers for TCR Jbeta segments. A multiplex PCR assay on genomic DNA amplified the CDR3 region of rearranged TCR beta genes. The Illumina HiSeq System was used to sequence the amplified TCR beta libraries as 87-base-pair reads. Per the authors' processing: A later analysis counted 65 million to 90 million unique TCR beta chains across the 690 or so repertoires, and 10 million to 12 million of these chains were shared by at least two donors. To remove PCR and sequencing errors, raw reads were error-corrected and collapsed into unique sequences using a nearest-neighbor algorithm that merged closely related sequences. V, D and J gene segments were assigned by aligning CDR3 sequences to IMGT reference sequences. For a sequence to be retained, a match of at least six nucleotides was required to both a V gene segment and a J gene segment. A rearrangement was called productive if the CDR3 had no stop codons and remained in frame with V and J, and every other rearrangement was called non-productive. Following IMGT convention, CDR3 was defined as the stretch from the second conserved V-encoded cysteine to the conserved J-encoded phenylalanine. In an earlier analysis of just under 600 of the donors, sequences lacking an unambiguous match to a single V gene segment were excluded. An earlier analysis of approximately 590 of the donors called V segments functional above 56.7% productive rearrangements and segregating when the between-donor standard deviation exceeded 5%. A statistical classification framework was developed to diagnose cytomegalovirus status using the catalog of TCR beta chain sequences. In a later analysis, V and J genes were assigned by comparing TCR nucleotide sequences against IMGT/GENE-DB human TR gene sequences. In a later analysis, CDR3 sequences and most-parsimonious VDJ recombination scenarios were assigned using the TCRdist pipeline. In a later analysis, each TCR beta chain was defined by its CDR3 amino acid sequence together with its V-gene family, and reads without a unique V-gene family were excluded. A later analysis removed roughly 590 highly shared, low-generation-probability nucleotide sequences to deal with suspected cross-contamination and a sequencing artifact. A later analysis calculated a clonal expansion index for each public chain from normalized within-repertoire ranks of inferred template counts. In a later analysis, generation probabilities were computed with a VDJ recombination model fitted to out-of-frame rearrangements, and the resulting probabilities were checked against IGoR. A later analysis scored TCR-TCR, TCR-HLA and TCR-CMV co-occurrence with hypergeometric tests, applying a repertoire-size bias correction to TCR pairs. In a later analysis, false discovery rates were estimated by permuting HLA or CMV assignments 20 times. In a later analysis, co-occurring TCRs were grouped with DBSCAN, and TCRdist sequence similarity was added when clustering was performed within HLA-allele-positive subsets. Repertoires with fewer than 30,000 or more than 120,000 public chains were left out of co-occurrence clustering, as were four to six repertoires with anomalous nucleotide sharing. In its TCRdb copy, this immuneACCESS table keeps in-frame sequences only and misses some clones. Where compared with another copy, unresolved V genes explain less than half of these, and the others have no known cause. That table furnishes V, J and clone size, whereas the DNA furnished D and trimming. The sample records about 100,000 clones, 79% of which are singletons. Of the sample, 2.5% to 3.5% is held by the ten largest clones.

The sequenced sample was PBMCs. The sequence is built from TRBV4-3 and TRBJ2-1; 7 nucleotides in the junction match TRBD2. This clonotype was obtained from a middle-aged woman in good health and CMV-seronegative. At the DNA level, the sequence is TGCGCCAGCAGCCAAGATTGGGGGGGAGGTTTACCCTACAATGAGCAGTTCTTC. Translated, this is CASSQDWGGGLPYNEQFF.